A single sample is the source of the 7 T cell receptor beta chains below, sequenced in a study of blood T cell repertoires in COVID-19. Clones were read by immunoSEQ multiplex PCR, and TCRdb kept only the in-frame ones, dropping some. In the table there are around 400,000 clones, approximately 87% of which are singletons. The sample was peripheral blood. The receptors originated from a woman aged 25 to 39 with COVID-19, enrolled during active disease.

A word on this clone: At one end, the junction sequence differs from germline, possibly due to a read error. The chain combines TRBV30 with TRBJ1-2, with 8 bases aligning to TRBD1. This CDR3 region has 15 residues. CDR1 GTSNPN and CDR2 SVGIG come from the germline V gene (reference sequence). The CDR3 here is CAWGLGGTGPSEAAF. CDR3 DNA sequence: TGTGCCTGGGGTCTGGGAGGGACAGGACCCTCTGAGGCTGCCTTC. The complete variable domain, with remaining parts taken from reference TRBV30 and TRBJ1-2, reads SQTIHQWPATLVQPVGSPLSLECTVEGTSNPNLYWYRQAAGRGLQLLFYSVGIGQISSEVPQNLSASRPQDRQFILSSKKLLLSDSGFYLCAWGLGGTGPSEAAFGSGTRLTVV.

The V and J genes are TRBV28 and TRBJ1-2, with D possibly matching TRBD1 (6 bases). V dropped 5 bases and J dropped 7 bases, with 17 bases sitting between them. Germline loops: CDR1 MDHEN, CDR2 SYDVKM. The CDR3 runs 14 residues. The CDR3: CASSPHWDIRGYTF. The CDR3 bases are TGTGCCAGCAGTCCACATTGGGACATCCGTGGCTACACCTTC.

V and J are TRBV5-6 and TRBJ2-2; D is ambiguous. The germline V gene has CDR1 SGHDT and CDR2 YYEEEE. Trimming cost V 3 bases and J 0 bases, with 12 bases left between them. The CDR3 sequence is 16 residues long. The CDR3 reads CASSSQLRSNTGELFF. The DNA of the CDR3 is TGTGCCAGCAGCTCACAGCTCCGCTCGAACACCGGGGAGCTGTTTTTT.

V and J are TRBV9 and TRBJ2-7; D ambiguous. The ends were cut back, 0 bases at V and 3 bases at J, with 10 bases in the middle. CDR1 is SGDLS and CDR2 is YYNGEE in the germline V gene. The CDR3 is 14 residues long. For the CDR3, the DNA is TGTGCCAGCAGCGTAGGAGCCCTAGACTACGAGCAGTACTTC. It translates to CASSVGALDYEQYF.

The rearrangement links TRBV18 to TRBJ2-5; the match to TRBD2 covers 7 bases. The CDR3 has 15 residues. Germline trimming cut 2 bases from V and 2 bases from J; bases unmatched to any gene: 5. Germline CDR1 KGHSH, CDR2 LQKENI. The CDR3: CASSPMTSNQETQYF. The CDR3 nucleotides are TGTGCCAGCTCACCAATGACTAGCAATCAAGAGACCCAGTACTTC.

The gene calls are TRBV4-1 and TRBJ2-5; 7 nucleotides align to TRBD1. CDR1 MGHRA and CDR2 YSYEKL come from the germline V gene. The V segment lost 0 bases and the J segment 5 bases; nucleotides outside the gene matches: 15. The CDR3 sequence is 18 residues long. The CDR3 region has the DNA TGCGCCAGCAGCCAAGACCGCCAGGGACAGCTTTCTTGGGAGACCCAGTACTTC. Encoded protein: CASSQDRQGQLSWETQYF.

CDR3: CASSPGTGIYEQYF. The DNA of the CDR3 is TGTGCCAGCTCACCTGGGACAGGCATCTACGAGCAGTACTTC. This chain joins TRBV18 and TRBJ2-7; 8 bases align to TRBD1. There are 14 residues in the CDR3. J lost 3 bases, V lost 3 bases, and 4 bases had no gene match. The V gene's germline CDR1 is KGHSH and CDR2 LQKENI.